Included here is one T cell receptor (beta chain) sequence, with context. This entry is derived from a study of T-cell memory formation after mild COVID-19. This CDR3 spans 17 amino acids. Trimming left V 0 bases short and J 5 bases short, with 18 bases between. Looked up from germline, CDR1 is SGHTA and CDR2 is FQGNSA. TCRdb redid the calling of the 5' RACE reads with MiXCR, one entry per CDR3 protein. The sample records under 110,000 distinct CDR3 sequences, about an eighth being singletons. Sequencing was carried out using PBMCs or a T cell subset sorted from them (not recorded which). The rearrangement uses TRBV7-2 and TRBJ2-3; tentative D call: TRBD2 (6 bases). This receptor was obtained from an adult woman who had mild COVID-19 (a few samples of this study predate the infection). Cell type and time point are not known. As DNA, the CDR3 is TGTGCCAGCAGCTTAGCGCTGGTTTTAGCGGTAGGAGATACGCAGTATTTT. It encodes CASSLALVLAVGDTQYF.